This T cell receptor (beta chain) appears in the sequencing data of a study of blood T cells in healthy people across ages. A sample-barcoded 5' primer and a J-beta primer mix were used in a second PCR of roughly 7 to 11 cycles. The authors tagged each cDNA molecule using a template-switch adaptor with 12 random nucleotides. TCRdb fed the 5' RACE reads into MiXCR, producing one record per CDR3 protein. The sample carries some 670,000 distinct CDR3 sequences, 52% recorded once. Findings and limits, study-wide: Roughly linear age-related decline in beta diversity appeared, significant by age approximately 43. Greater diversity and more naive CD4+ cells were seen in long-lived donors than in aged donors.

The V and J ends lost 4 bases and 10 bases respectively, with 13 bases between them. The CDR3 is 12 residues long. CDR1 and CDR2 (germline): SGHRS, YFSETQ. A remark on this clonotype: What it binds is unknown.

PBMCs, at least 7 million per sample, were isolated. The V call is TRBV5-1, the J call TRBJ2-3; no clear D gene. The clonotype originates from a woman aged 80 or over in good health. Sequences were obtained from blood. The CDR3 sequence is CASSLDPPSQYF. The CDR3 DNA sequence: TGCGCCAGCAGCCTTGACCCTCCCTCGCAGTATTTT.